The 27 T cell receptor beta chains below were found in one sample sequenced in a study of CD8 T cells in Susac syndrome. RNA was extracted with the RNeasy kit, and a quantity of roughly 0.5 to 1 ug was reverse transcribed using random hexamers. TCRdb ran MiXCR on the immunoSEQ multiplex PCR reads and lists one entry per CDR3 protein. The sample records approximately 170,000 distinct CDR3 sequences, 93% being singletons. Material: CD4+ T cells from PBMCs. Every receptor here comes from a human donor in good health.

The rearrangement uses TRBV18 and TRBJ2-7; 7 nucleotides line up with TRBD1. Trimming removed 4 bases from V and 2 bases from J; junction bases left unmatched: 8. This CDR3 is built from 15 residues. Germline V gives CDR1 KGHSH, CDR2 LQKENI. CDR3 amino acids: CASSRPGQSTYEQYF. DNA of the CDR3: TGTGCCAGCTCACGACCGGGACAGTCAACCTACGAGCAGTACTTC. Full variable domain (outside the CDR3, taken from reference TRBV18 and TRBJ2-7): NAGVMQNPRHLVRRRGQEARLRCSPMKGHSHVYWYRQLPEEGLKFMVYLQKENIIDESGMPKERFSAEFPKEGPSILRIQQVVRGDSAAYFCASSRPGQSTYEQYFGPGTRLTVT.

This chain uses TRBV20-1 with TRBJ2-1, with D possibly being TRBD2 (6 bases). The CDR3 runs to 13 residues. CDR1 is DFQATT, CDR2 SNEGSKA, per germline (reference sequence). Trimming took off 4 bases at V and 0 bases at J, with 7 bases between the two ends. The CDR3 nucleotides read TGCAGTGCTACCGGGAGCTCCTACAATGAGCAGTTCTTC. This translates into CSATGSSYNEQFF.

This clonotype has just one count. The rearrangement uses TRBV18 and TRBJ2-7; D uncertain. Between the trimmed V and J ends, which lost 0 bases and 6 bases, there was a span of 9 bases. CDR3 length: 13 amino acids. Germline CDR1 KGHSH, CDR2 LQKENI. CDR3 protein: CASSPPGQAEQYF. For the CDR3, the DNA is TGTGCCAGCTCACCACCGGGCCAGGCCGAGCAGTACTTC.

The CDR3 DNA reads TGTGCCAGCAGCCCGTACGGGTATGGCTACACCTTC. Translation gives CASSPYGYGYTF. The rearrangement links TRBV14 to TRBJ1-2; no clear D. This CDR3 region has 12 residues. The V end was cut by 4 bases, the J end by 5 bases, with 8 bases between. Germline assignment: CDR1 SGHDN and CDR2 FVKESK. Filled out from reference TRBV14 and TRBJ1-2, the complete variable domain reads EAGVTQFPSHSVIEKGQTVTLRCDPISGHDNLYWYRRVMGKEIKFLLHFVKESKQDESGMPNNRFLAERTGGTYSTLKVQPAELEDSGVYFCASSPYGYGYTFGSGTRLTVV.

This clonotype has only one observation. A junction boundary mismatches the germline segment, possibly from a read error. J is TRBJ2-7 and V is TRBV6-5, with D tentatively TRBD1 (7 bases). There are 15 residues in the CDR3. Germline lookup yields CDR1 MNHEY and CDR2 SVGAGI. The CDR3 here is CASRYYGQGGYEQYF. CDR3 DNA sequence: TGTGCCAGCAGGTACTATGGCCAGGGGGGCTACGAGCAGTACTTC.

The CDR3 protein is CASSLTGGLTEAFF. The CDR3 region has the DNA TGTGCCAGCAGTCTCACAGGGGGTCTCACTGAAGCTTTCTTT. The chain links TRBV12-3 or TRBV12-4 to TRBJ1-1; TRBD1 matches 8 bases. V shed 5 bases, J shed 4 bases, and the junction held 6 bases outside the gene matches. This CDR3 spans 14 amino acids.

This sequence joins TRBV23-1 and TRBJ1-5; unclear D gene. TRBV23-1 is placed among ORFs of uncertain function. V lost 4 bases to trimming and J lost 0 bases, with 7 bases between them. The CDR3 loop spans 14 amino acids. The CDR3: CASSRIPSNQPQHF. CDR3 in DNA: TGCGCCAGCAGTCGGATCCCTAGCAATCAGCCCCAGCATTTT.

The chain is built from TRBV2 and TRBJ2-7; a possible D gene is TRBD2 (6 bases). The CDR3 runs to 16 residues. Trimming took off 3 bases at V and 6 bases at J, with 21 bases between the two ends. CDR1 and CDR2 (germline): SNHLY, FYNNEI. The CDR3 DNA is TGTGCCAGCAGTGATAGGGGTGGCGGGGCACCAATCGAGCAGTACTTC. It specifies CASSDRGGGAPIEQYF. The variable domain in full, completed from reference TRBV2 and TRBJ2-7, reads EPEVTQTPSHQVTQMGQEVILRCVPISNHLYFYWYRQILGQKVEFLVSFYNNEISEKSEIFDDQFSVERPDGSNFTLKIRSTKLEDSAMYFCASSDRGGGAPIEQYFGPGTRLTVT.

The chain recombines TRBV5-1 with TRBJ2-2; TRBD1 matches at 11 bases. This CDR3 is built from 17 residues. Germline-derived CDR1 and CDR2 are SGHRS and YFSETQ. Trimming cost V 4 bases and J 6 bases; bases outside gene matches: 11. CDR3 nucleotide sequence: TGCGCCAGCAGCGTCCGCTCGGGACAGGGGGGAGCCGGGGAGCTGTTTTTT. This gives the protein CASSVRSGQGGAGELFF.

The V gene is TRBV7-7, the J gene TRBJ1-2; 9 nucleotides match TRBD1. The CDR3 has 14 amino acids. The V and J ends lost 5 bases and 6 bases, in that order; junction bases with no gene match: 7. Germline V CDR1 and CDR2: SSHAT, FNYEAQ (reference sequence). The CDR3, as DNA: TGTGCCAGCAGCCCCTGGACAGGGGATAATGGCTACACCTTC. The encoded protein is CASSPWTGDNGYTF.

The chain carries TRBV30 and TRBJ2-5; 7 bases are a match to TRBD1. There are 12 residues in the CDR3. The junction had 7 bases not matched to a gene; V was cut back by 7 bases and J by 5 bases. The V gene's germline CDR1 is GTSNPN and CDR2 SVGIG (reference sequence). CDR3 bases: TGTGCCTCCACAGGGGACGGGGAGACCCAGTACTTC. This encodes CASTGDGETQYF.

The chain uses TRBV2 and TRBJ1-5; 9 positions agree with TRBD1. The CDR3 loop spans 15 amino acids. Losses at the gene ends were 8 bases for V and 4 bases for J; bases not matched to a gene: 9. CDR1 and CDR2 from the germline V gene are SNHLY and FYNNEI. The CDR3 protein is CASGLKGTGNQPQHF. In nucleotides, the CDR3 is TGTGCCAGCGGGTTGAAGGGGACAGGGAATCAGCCCCAGCATTTT.

The rearrangement uses TRBV4-1 and TRBJ1-1, with D perhaps matching TRBD1 (5 bases). The length of the CDR3 is 15 residues. The ends were cut back, 1 base at V and 4 bases at J, with 13 bases in the middle. CDR1 is MGHRA, CDR2 YSYEKL, per germline. CDR3 nucleotides: TGCGCCAGCAGCCAAGGATCACTTGGGGCCACTGAAGCTTTCTTT. It encodes CASSQGSLGATEAFF.

This clonotype was recorded only once. The gene calls are TRBV6-5 and TRBJ2-6, with D perhaps matching TRBD1 (5 bases). From germline, CDR1 is MNHEY and CDR2 SVGAGI. Trimming took 5 bases from V and 3 from J, leaving 8 bases between them. CDR3 size: 14 residues. CDR3: CASSPGFGANVLTF. CDR3 bases: TGTGCCAGCAGTCCAGGGTTTGGGGCCAACGTCCTGACTTTC.

The chain combines TRBV3-1 with TRBJ2-5; D might be TRBD2 (6 bases). Trimming took off 3 bases at V and 0 bases at J, with 11 bases between the two ends. Germline V gives CDR1 LGHDT, CDR2 YNNKEL (reference sequence). The CDR3 is made up of 15 amino acids. The CDR3 sequence is CASSHAGRYQETQYF. In DNA form, the CDR3 reads TGTGCCAGCAGCCATGCGGGGAGGTACCAAGAGACCCAGTACTTC.

This clonotype came up a few times. The chain recombines TRBV7-3 with TRBJ1-1; D is undetermined. The CDR3 extends over 14 amino acids. Between the trimmed V and J ends, which lost 5 bases and 2 bases, there was a span of 12 bases. Germline V CDR1 and CDR2: SGHTA, FQGTGA. The CDR3 spells CASSPGWGNTEAFF. The CDR3 DNA reads TGTGCCAGCAGCCCTGGGTGGGGTAACACTGAAGCTTTCTTT.

This clonotype has a single count. The chain couples TRBV7-9 to TRBJ1-1; TRBD1 might be the D (6 bases). The CDR3 has 17 amino acids. Germline CDR1 reads SEHNR; CDR2 reads FQNEAQ (reference sequence). V was clipped by 2 bases and J by 7 bases, with 23 bases between them. The CDR3 DNA is TGTGCCAGCAGCTTATCAAGGTGGGGGGCGAGCGATTTTGAAGCTTTCTTT. Its protein product is CASSLSRWGASDFEAFF.

The chain joins TRBV20-1 to TRBJ1-1, with 12 bases identical to TRBD1. CDR1 DFQATT and CDR2 SNEGSKA come from the germline V gene (reference sequence). The CDR3 spans 15 residues. V was clipped by 3 bases and J by 5 bases; unmatched bases: 7. CDR3 nucleotides: TGCAGTGCTAGTCCGGGACAGGGGGCGAGAACTGAAGCTTTCTTT. Its protein product is CSASPGQGARTEAFF.

This clonotype was found once. The rearrangement joins TRBV7-9 to TRBJ2-1, with D unresolved. Germline V gives CDR1 SEHNR, CDR2 FQNEAQ (reference sequence). V dropped 1 base and J dropped 13 bases, with 14 bases sitting between them. The CDR3 is 13 residues long. The CDR3 region has the DNA TGTGCCAGCAGCTTAGTTGGCCAGCCCCCACAGTTCTTC. It is translated as CASSLVGQPPQFF.

This chain joins TRBV3-1 and TRBJ1-3; the match to TRBD1 covers 10 bases. The J segment lost 6 bases and the V segment lost 4 bases, leaving 6 bases of the junction unmatched. The CDR3 sequence is 15 residues long. Germline V gene sequence: CDR1 LGHDT, CDR2 YNNKEL (reference sequence). The CDR3 spells CASSRTGTGVNTIYF. For the CDR3, the DNA is TGTGCCAGCAGCCGTACCGGGACAGGGGTAAACACCATATATTTT.

This clonotype has a single count. The chain carries TRBV30 and TRBJ2-7; 9 bases map to TRBD1. Germline V lookup: CDR1 GTSNPN, CDR2 SVGIG (reference sequence). The V gene end was trimmed by 3 bases and the J gene end by 2 bases; junction bases not matched to a gene: 8. The CDR3 runs to 15 residues. The CDR3: CAWRVWDREPYEQYF. As DNA, the CDR3 is TGTGCCTGGAGAGTATGGGACAGGGAACCCTACGAGCAGTACTTC. The variable domain in full, with the rest retrieved from reference TRBV30 and TRBJ2-7, is SQTIHQWPATLVQPVGSPLSLECTVEGTSNPNLYWYRQAAGRGLQLLFYSVGIGQISSEVPQNLSASRPQDRQFILSSKKLLLSDSGFYLCAWRVWDREPYEQYFGPGTRLTVT.

The CDR3 protein is CSVVRDGIYEQYF. DNA for the CDR3: TGCAGCGTCGTCCGGGACGGAATCTACGAGCAGTACTTC. The chain combines TRBV29-1 with TRBJ2-7; possibly TRBD1 or TRBD2 for D (5 bases each). The CDR3 spans 13 residues. Germline V lookup: CDR1 SQVTM, CDR2 ANQGSEA. Trimming left V 6 bases short and J 3 bases short, with 15 bases between.

This clonotype came up once. The V gene is TRBV29-1, the J gene TRBJ1-2; a weak D match, TRBD1 (5 bases). The V end lost 6 bases, the J end lost 4 bases, and 15 bases lay between the germline ends. The CDR3 totals 13 residues. Germline CDR1 reads SQVTM; CDR2 reads ANQGSEA. The CDR3 nucleotides read TGCAGCGTCGGAACGGGGGTTTCCTATGGCTACACCTTC. This codes for CSVGTGVSYGYTF.

DNA of the CDR3: TGTGCCAGCTCATCCGACTGGAATGAAAAACTGTTTTTT. It is translated as CASSSDWNEKLFF. The chain carries TRBV18 and TRBJ1-4; D gene uncertain. Trimming shortened V by 5 bases and J by 5 bases, and 9 bases separated the two germline ends. Germline CDR1 is KGHSH and CDR2 is LQKENI. This CDR3 has 13 amino acids.

The chain joins TRBV12-3 or TRBV12-4 to TRBJ2-7; D not certain. V was shortened by 6 bases and J by 1 base, with 7 bases between the two germline ends. CDR3 length: 12 residues. The CDR3 sequence is CASRHSSYEQYF. For the CDR3, the DNA is TGTGCCAGCAGGCACAGTTCCTACGAGCAGTACTTC.

This clonotype was counted between two and nine times. V is TRBV5-1 and J is TRBJ2-2; 8 bases map to TRBD1. Per germline, CDR1 SGHRS and CDR2 YFSETQ. The CDR3 contains 15 residues. The J segment lost 5 bases and the V segment lost 2 bases, leaving 5 bases of the junction unmatched. CDR3 protein: CASSLRTGRTGELFF. The CDR3 DNA reads as TGCGCCAGCAGCTTACGGACAGGGCGGACCGGGGAGCTGTTTTTT.

This CDR3 is CASSTDTNTEAFF. The CDR3 nucleotides read TGTGCCAGCTCCACAGATACGAACACTGAAGCTTTCTTT. The V gene is TRBV18, the J gene TRBJ1-1; no definite D call. There are 13 residues in the CDR3. V was cut by 6 bases and J by 1 base, with 9 bases left in between. CDR1 and CDR2 (germline): KGHSH, LQKENI. Variable domain in full (rest from reference TRBV18 and TRBJ1-1): NAGVMQNPRHLVRRRGQEARLRCSPMKGHSHVYWYRQLPEEGLKFMVYLQKENIIDESGMPKERFSAEFPKEGPSILRIQQVVRGDSAAYFCASSTDTNTEAFFGQGTRLTVV.